Listed here are 5 T cell receptor beta chains from one sample, sequenced in a study of metastatic and nonmetastatic thyroid tumors. Prior to thyroid surgery, none of the patients had received any treatment. TCRdb reanalyzed the PCR reads with MiXCR. Seen here are fewer than 20,000 clones, 25% to 30% observed once, and the top ten hold around 27%. The sequenced sample consisted of tumor tissue. The origin of the receptors is a male donor with papillary thyroid cancer or a benign thyroid nodule (not recorded which). Some clones in this sample may be carry-over from other donors' samples.

This rearrangement joins TRBV27 to TRBJ1-5; 9 nucleotides match TRBD1. Trimming cost V 6 bases and J 7 bases; bases outside gene matches: 4. CDR3 length: 13 residues. Germline V gene lookup returns CDR1 MNHEY and CDR2 SMNVEV (reference sequence). CDR3 nucleotide sequence: TGTGCCAGCAGCTGGGACAGGGCACAGCCCCAGCATTTT. It is translated as CASSWDRAQPQHF.

This clone was recorded many times. The chain employs TRBV19 and TRBJ2-1; the match to TRBD1 covers 11 bases. Germline lookup yields CDR1 LNHDA and CDR2 SQIVND (reference sequence). J gave up 6 bases and V 5 bases, and 3 bases lay outside the gene matches. The CDR3 spans 14 residues. The CDR3 bases are TGTGCCAGTAGTGGACAGGGGGCTATCAATGAGCAGTTCTTC. As protein: CASSGQGAINEQFF.

This clone occurred a few times. The chain couples TRBV11-3 to TRBJ2-2; a weak D match, TRBD2 (7 bases). Between the trimmed V and J ends, which lost 5 bases and 3 bases, there was a span of 13 bases. This CDR3 contains 15 residues. Germline V CDR1 and CDR2: SGHNT, YENEEA. The CDR3 DNA reads as TGTGCCAGCAGCCCGAGAGGGGGGGACACCGGGGAGCTGTTTTTT. Its protein is CASSPRGGDTGELFF. Full variable domain (missing parts from reference TRBV11-3 and TRBJ2-2): EAGVVQSPRYKIIEKKQPVAFWCNPISGHNTLYWYLQNLGQGPELLIRYENEEAVDDSQLPKDRFSAERLKGVDSTLKIQPAELGDSAVYLCASSPRGGDTGELFFGEGSRLTVL.

On this clone: Since a much larger clone is just one base distant, this may be a read error. The same CDR3 also results from other DNA sequences found in this sample. The chain carries TRBV18 and TRBJ1-1; D possibly corresponds to TRBD1 (5 bases). Per germline, CDR1 KGHSH and CDR2 LQKENI. This CDR3 region has 13 residues. Trimming removed 3 bases at V and 5 bases at J, with 10 bases between. CDR3 nucleotide sequence: TGTGCCAGCTCACCTCAGGGTGGGACTGAAGCTTTCTTT. Translation: CASSPQGGTEAFF. Variable domain in full (rest from reference TRBV18 and TRBJ1-1): NAGVMQNPRHLVRRRGQEARLRCSPMKGHSHVYWYRQLPEEGLKFMVYLQKENIIDESGMPKERFSAEFPKEGPSILRIQQVVRGDSAAYFCASSPQGGTEAFFGQGTRLTVV.

The CDR3 reads CASSLENGYTDTQYF. The CDR3 region has the DNA TGCGCCAGCAGCTTGGAGAATGGCTACACAGATACGCAGTATTTT. This rearrangement joins TRBV5-1 to TRBJ2-3; unclear D gene. Trimming stripped 0 bases from V and 2 bases from J, with 10 bases between. The CDR3 totals 15 residues. Germline V gene lookup returns CDR1 SGHRS and CDR2 YFSETQ.